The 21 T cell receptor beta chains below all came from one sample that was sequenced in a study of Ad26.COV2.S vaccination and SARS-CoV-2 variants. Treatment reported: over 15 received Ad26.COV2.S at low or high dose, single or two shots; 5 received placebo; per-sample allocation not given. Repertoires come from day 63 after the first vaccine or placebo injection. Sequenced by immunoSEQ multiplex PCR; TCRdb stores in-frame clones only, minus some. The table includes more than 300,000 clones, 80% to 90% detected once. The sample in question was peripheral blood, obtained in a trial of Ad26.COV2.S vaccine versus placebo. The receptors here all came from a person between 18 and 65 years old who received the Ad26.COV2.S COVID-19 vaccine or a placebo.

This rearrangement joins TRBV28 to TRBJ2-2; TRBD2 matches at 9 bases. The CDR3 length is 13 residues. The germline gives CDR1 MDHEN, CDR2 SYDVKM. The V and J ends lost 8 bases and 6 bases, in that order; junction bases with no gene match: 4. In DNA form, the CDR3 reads TGTGCCAGCGTTAGCGGGGGTGCCGGGGAGCTGTTTTTT. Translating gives CASVSGGAGELFF.

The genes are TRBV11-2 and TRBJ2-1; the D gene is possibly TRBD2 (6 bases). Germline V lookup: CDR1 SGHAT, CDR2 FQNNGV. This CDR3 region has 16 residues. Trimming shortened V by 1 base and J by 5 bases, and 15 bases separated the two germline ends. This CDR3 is CASSLAGRGWDNEQFF. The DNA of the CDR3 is TGTGCCAGCAGCTTAGCAGGGCGGGGATGGGACAATGAGCAGTTCTTC.

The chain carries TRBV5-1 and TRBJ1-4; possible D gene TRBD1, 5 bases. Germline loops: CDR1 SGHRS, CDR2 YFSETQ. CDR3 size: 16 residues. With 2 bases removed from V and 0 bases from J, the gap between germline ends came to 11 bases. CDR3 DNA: TGCGCCAGCAGCTTTGACAGCTCTGCAACTAATGAAAAACTGTTTTTT. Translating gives CASSFDSSATNEKLFF.

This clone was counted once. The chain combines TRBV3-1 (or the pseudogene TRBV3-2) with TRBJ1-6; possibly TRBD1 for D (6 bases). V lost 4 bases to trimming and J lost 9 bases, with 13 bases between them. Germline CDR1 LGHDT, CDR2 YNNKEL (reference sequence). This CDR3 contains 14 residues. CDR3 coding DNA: TGTGCCAGCAGCCCACAGGGTCTATCTTCACCCCTCCACTTT. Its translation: CASSPQGLSSPLHF.

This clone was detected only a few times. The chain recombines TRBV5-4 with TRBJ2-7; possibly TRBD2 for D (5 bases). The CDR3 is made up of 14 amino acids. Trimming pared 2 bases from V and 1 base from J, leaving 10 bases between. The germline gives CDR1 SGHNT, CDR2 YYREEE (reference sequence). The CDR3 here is CASSFGRTSYEQYF. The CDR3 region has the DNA TGTGCCAGCAGCTTCGGGCGGACTTCCTACGAGCAGTACTTC.

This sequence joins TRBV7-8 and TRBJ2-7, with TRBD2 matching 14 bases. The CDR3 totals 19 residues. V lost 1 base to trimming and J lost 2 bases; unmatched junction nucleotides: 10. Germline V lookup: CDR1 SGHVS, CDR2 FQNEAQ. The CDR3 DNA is TGTGCCAGCAGCTTAGGGACTAGCGGGGGGCAAAACCCGACCTACGAGCAGTACTTC. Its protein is CASSLGTSGGQNPTYEQYF. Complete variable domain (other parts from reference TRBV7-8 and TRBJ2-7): GAGVSQSPRYKVAKRGQDVALRCDPISGHVSLFWYQQALGQGPEFLTYFQNEAQLDKSGLPSDRFFAERPEGSVSTLKIQRTQQEDSAVYLCASSLGTSGGQNPTYEQYFGPGTRLTVT.

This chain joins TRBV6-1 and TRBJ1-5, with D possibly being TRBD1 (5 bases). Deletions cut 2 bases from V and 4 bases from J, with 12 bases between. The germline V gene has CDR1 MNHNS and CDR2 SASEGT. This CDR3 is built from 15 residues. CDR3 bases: TGTGCCAGCAGTGAATGGGGACTGCAAAATCAGCCCCAGCATTTT. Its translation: CASSEWGLQNQPQHF.

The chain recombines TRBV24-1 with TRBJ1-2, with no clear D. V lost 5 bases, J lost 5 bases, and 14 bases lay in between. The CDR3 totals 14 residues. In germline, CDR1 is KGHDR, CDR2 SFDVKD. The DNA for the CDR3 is TGTGCCACCAGTGGCCCTCGCGGTGGGTATGGCTACACCTTC. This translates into CATSGPRGGYGYTF.

The CDR3 sequence: CASSLAVSHRTEQFF. The CDR3 nucleotides are TGCGCCAGCAGCTTGGCGGTCTCCCACCGGACAGAGCAGTTCTTC. This chain uses TRBV5-1 with TRBJ2-1; TRBD1 is a possible D gene (5 bases). The CDR3 totals 15 residues. Germline V lookup: CDR1 SGHRS, CDR2 YFSETQ. V lost 0 bases, J lost 10 bases, and 17 bases lay in between.

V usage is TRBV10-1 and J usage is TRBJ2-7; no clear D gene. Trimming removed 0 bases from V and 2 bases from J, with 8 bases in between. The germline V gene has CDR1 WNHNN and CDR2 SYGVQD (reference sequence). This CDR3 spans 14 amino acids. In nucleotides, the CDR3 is TGCGCCAGCAGTGAGTCTGGGGTGCCCTACGAGCAGTACTTC. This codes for CASSESGVPYEQYF.

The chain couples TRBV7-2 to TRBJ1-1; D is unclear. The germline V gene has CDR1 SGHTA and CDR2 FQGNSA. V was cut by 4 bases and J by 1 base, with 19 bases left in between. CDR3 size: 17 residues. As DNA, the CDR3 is TGTGCCAGCAGCTCAAGGTTTACTAAGGTTACGAACACTGAAGCTTTCTTT. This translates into CASSSRFTKVTNTEAFF. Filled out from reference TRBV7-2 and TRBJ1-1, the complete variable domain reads GAGVSQSPSNKVTEKGKDVELRCDPISGHTALYWYRQSLGQGLEFLIYFQGNSAPDKSGLPSDRFSAERTGGSVSTLTIQRTQQEDSAVYLCASSSRFTKVTNTEAFFGQGTRLTVV.

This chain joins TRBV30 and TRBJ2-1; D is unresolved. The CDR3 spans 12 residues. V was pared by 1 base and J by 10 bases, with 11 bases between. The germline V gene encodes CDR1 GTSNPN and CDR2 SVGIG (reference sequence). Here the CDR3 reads CAWSANLGEQFF. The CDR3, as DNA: TGTGCCTGGAGTGCAAATCTAGGGGAGCAGTTCTTC. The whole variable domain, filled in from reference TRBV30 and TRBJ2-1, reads SQTIHQWPATLVQPVGSPLSLECTVEGTSNPNLYWYRQAAGRGLQLLFYSVGIGQISSEVPQNLSASRPQDRQFILSSKKLLLSDSGFYLCAWSANLGEQFFGPGTRLTVL.

The CDR3 reads CASRLAGGPQNEQFF. CDR3 in DNA: TGCGCCAGCCGTCTAGCGGGAGGGCCCCAAAATGAGCAGTTCTTC. This rearrangement joins TRBV10-2 to TRBJ2-1; TRBD2 matches 12 bases. The ends lost 8 bases at V and 7 bases at J; junction bases unmatched: 9. CDR1 and CDR2 from the germline V gene are WSHSY and SAAADI. The CDR3 extends over 15 amino acids.

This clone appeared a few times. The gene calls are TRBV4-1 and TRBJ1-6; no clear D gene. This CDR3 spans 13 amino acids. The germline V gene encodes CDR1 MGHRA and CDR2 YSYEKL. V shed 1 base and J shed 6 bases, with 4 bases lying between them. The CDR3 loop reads CASSQGINSPLHF. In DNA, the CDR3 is TGCGCCAGCAGCCAAGGGATTAATTCACCCCTCCACTTT.

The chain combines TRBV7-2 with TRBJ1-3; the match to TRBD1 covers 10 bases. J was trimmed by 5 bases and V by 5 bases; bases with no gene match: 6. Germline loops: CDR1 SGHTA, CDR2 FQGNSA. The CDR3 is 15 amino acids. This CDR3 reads CASSRGQGSRNTIYF. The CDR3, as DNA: TGTGCCAGCAGCCGGGGACAGGGGTCACGAAACACCATATATTTT. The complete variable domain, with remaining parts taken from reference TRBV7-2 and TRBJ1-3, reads GAGVSQSPSNKVTEKGKDVELRCDPISGHTALYWYRQSLGQGLEFLIYFQGNSAPDKSGLPSDRFSAERTGGSVSTLTIQRTQQEDSAVYLCASSRGQGSRNTIYFGEGSWLTVV.

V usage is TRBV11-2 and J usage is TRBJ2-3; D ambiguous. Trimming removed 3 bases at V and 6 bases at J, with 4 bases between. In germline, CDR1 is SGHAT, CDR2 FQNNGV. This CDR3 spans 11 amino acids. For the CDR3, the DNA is TGTGCCAGCAGCTTCGACGATACGCAGTATTTT. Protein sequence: CASSFDDTQYF.

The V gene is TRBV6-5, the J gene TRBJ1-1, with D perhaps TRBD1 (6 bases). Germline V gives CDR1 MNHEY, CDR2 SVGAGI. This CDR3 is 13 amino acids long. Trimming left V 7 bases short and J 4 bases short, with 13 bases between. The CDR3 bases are TGTGCCAGCATCTTAGAGGGGGGCACTGAAGCTTTCTTT. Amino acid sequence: CASILEGGTEAFF.

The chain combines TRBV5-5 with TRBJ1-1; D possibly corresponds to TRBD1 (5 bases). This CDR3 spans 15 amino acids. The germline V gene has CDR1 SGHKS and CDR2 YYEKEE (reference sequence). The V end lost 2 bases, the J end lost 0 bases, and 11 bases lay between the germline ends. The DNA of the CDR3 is TGTGCCAGCAGCTTTCAGGGCGGGTTGAACACTGAAGCTTTCTTT. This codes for CASSFQGGLNTEAFF.

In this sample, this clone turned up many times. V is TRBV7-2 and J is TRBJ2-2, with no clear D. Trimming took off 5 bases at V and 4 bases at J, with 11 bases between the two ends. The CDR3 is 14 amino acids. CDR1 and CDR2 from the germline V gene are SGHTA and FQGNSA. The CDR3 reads CASSGEVATGELFF. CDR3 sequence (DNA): TGTGCCAGCAGCGGTGAGGTTGCCACCGGGGAGCTGTTTTTT.

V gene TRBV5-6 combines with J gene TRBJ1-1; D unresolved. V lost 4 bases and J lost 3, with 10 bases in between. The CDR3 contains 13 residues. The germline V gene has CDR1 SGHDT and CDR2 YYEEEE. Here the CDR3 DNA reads TGTGCCAGCAGCCAACCCGATTACACTGAAGCTTTCTTT. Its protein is CASSQPDYTEAFF.

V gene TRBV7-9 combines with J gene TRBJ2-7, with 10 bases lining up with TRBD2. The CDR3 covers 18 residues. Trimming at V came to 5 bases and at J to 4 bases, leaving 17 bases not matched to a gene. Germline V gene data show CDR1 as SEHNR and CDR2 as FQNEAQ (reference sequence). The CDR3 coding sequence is TGTGCCAGCAGCCCTAGCGTTGGGCTAGCGGGGGCCGGATACGAGCAGTACTTC. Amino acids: CASSPSVGLAGAGYEQYF.